The clone carrying this T cell receptor beta chain was seen more than once but under ten times. TCRdb re-called the RT-PCR reads through MiXCR, storing one row per CDR3 protein. The sample lists about 680,000 distinct CDR3 sequences, 14% occurring once. V lost 6 bases, J lost 4 bases, and 14 bases lay in between. Germline V CDR1 and CDR2: MNHEY, SVGEGT. The CDR3 is made up of 14 amino acids. The sequenced sample consisted of memory CD4+ T cells from blood. This sequence was found in a female donor in good health, serving as a healthy control. The rearrangement uses TRBV6-2 or TRBV6-3 and TRBJ2-3, with D perhaps TRBD1 (6 bases). CDR3 protein: CASRADRNSDTQYF. CDR3 DNA sequence: TGTGCCAGCAGAGCGGACAGAAATTCAGATACGCAGTATTTT.